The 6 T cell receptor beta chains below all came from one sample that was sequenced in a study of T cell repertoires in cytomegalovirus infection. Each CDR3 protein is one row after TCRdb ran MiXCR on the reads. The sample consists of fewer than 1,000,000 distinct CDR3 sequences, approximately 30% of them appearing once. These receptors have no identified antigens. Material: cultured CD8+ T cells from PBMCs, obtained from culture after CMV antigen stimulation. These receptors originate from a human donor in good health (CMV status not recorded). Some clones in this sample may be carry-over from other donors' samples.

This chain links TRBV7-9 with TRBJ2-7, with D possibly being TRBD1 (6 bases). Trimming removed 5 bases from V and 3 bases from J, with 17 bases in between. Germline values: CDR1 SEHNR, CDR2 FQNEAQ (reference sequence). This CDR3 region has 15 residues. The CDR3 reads CASSDGQRPFYEQYF. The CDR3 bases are TGTGCCAGCAGCGATGGACAGCGGCCTTTCTACGAGCAGTACTTC.

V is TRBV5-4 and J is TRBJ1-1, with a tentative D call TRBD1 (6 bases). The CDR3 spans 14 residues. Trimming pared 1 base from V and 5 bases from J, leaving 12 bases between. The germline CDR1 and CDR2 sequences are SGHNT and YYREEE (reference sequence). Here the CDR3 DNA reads TGTGCCAGCAGCTTGTCACGGCAGGGGACTGAAGCTTTCTTT. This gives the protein CASSLSRQGTEAFF. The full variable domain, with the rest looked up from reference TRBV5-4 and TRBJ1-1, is ETGVTQSPTHLIKTRGQQVTLRCSSQSGHNTVSWYQQALGQGPQFIFQYYREEENGRGNFPPRFSGLQFPNYSSELNVNALELDDSALYLCASSLSRQGTEAFFGQGTRLTVV.

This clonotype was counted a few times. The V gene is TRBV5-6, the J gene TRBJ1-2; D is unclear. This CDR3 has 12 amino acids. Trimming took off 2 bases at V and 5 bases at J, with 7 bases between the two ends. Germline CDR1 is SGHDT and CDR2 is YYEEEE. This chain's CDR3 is CASSLYDYGYTF. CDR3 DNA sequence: TGTGCCAGCAGCTTATACGATTATGGCTACACCTTC.

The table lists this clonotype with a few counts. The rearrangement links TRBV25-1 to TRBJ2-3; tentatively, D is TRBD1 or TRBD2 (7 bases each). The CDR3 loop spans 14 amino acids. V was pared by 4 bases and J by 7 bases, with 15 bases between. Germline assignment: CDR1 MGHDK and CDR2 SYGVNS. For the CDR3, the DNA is TGTGCCAGCAGTGTACAGGGGAGGGGAAATACGCAGTATTTT. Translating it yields CASSVQGRGNTQYF.

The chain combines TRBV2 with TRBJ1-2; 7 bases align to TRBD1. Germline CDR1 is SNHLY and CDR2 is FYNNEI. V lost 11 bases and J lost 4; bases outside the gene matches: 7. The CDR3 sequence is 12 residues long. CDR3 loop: CAVGQVPYGYTF. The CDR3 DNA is TGTGCCGTCGGACAGGTCCCCTATGGCTACACCTTC.

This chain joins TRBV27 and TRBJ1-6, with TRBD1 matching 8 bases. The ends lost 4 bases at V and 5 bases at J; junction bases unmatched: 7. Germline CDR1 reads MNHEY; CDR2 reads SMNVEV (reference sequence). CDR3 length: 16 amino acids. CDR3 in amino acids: CASSSWTGRDNSPLHF. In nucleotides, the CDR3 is TGTGCCAGCAGTTCCTGGACAGGGAGGGATAATTCACCCCTCCACTTT.